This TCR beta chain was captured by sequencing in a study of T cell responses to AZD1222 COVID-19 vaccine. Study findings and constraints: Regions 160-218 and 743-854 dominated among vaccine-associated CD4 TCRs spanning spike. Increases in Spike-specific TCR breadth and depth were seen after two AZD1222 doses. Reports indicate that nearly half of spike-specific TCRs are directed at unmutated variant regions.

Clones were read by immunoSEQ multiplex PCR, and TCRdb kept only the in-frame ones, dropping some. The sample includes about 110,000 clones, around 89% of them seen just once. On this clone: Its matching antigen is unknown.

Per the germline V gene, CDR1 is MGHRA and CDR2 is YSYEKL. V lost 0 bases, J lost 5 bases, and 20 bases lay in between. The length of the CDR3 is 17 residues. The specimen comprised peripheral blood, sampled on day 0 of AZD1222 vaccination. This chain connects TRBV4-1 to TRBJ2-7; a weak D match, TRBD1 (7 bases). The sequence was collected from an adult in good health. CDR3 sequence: CASSQDDRRGVLDEQYF. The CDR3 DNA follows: TGCGCCAGCAGCCAAGACGACCGCAGGGGGGTTTTGGACGAGCAGTACTTC.